Shown below are 20 T cell receptor beta chains from a single sample sequenced in a study of shared clonotypes between healthy human individuals. The data were produced by immunoSEQ multiplex PCR, yet TCRdb's version contains in-frame clones alone and is incomplete. The sample has about 700,000 clones, roughly 70% seen once. What was sequenced was memory CD4+ T cells sorted from blood. Subset denoted: CD45RA-negative fraction. The origin of the receptors is a woman aged 25 to 39 in good health.

The gene calls are TRBV11-2 and TRBJ2-2; perhaps TRBD2 as D (5 bases). This CDR3 has 15 residues. Trimming took off 3 bases at V and 6 bases at J, with 14 bases between the two ends. Germline CDR1 reads SGHAT; CDR2 reads FQNNGV. For the CDR3, the DNA is TGTGCCAGCAGCTTTGGGAGTATGCACCCCGGGGAGCTGTTTTTT. It is translated as CASSFGSMHPGELFF.

V gene TRBV7-9 combines with J gene TRBJ2-5; D unclear. Germline V gives CDR1 SEHNR, CDR2 FQNEAQ (reference sequence). Trimming took 2 bases from V and 5 from J, leaving 12 bases between them. The CDR3 runs 14 residues. This CDR3 reads CASSLPPPSETQYF. The CDR3 DNA reads TGTGCCAGCAGCTTACCCCCACCGTCGGAGACCCAGTACTTC.

V usage is TRBV4-1 and J usage is TRBJ2-1; TRBD1 aligns across 10 bases. Germline values: CDR1 MGHRA, CDR2 YSYEKL. The ends lost 0 bases at V and 3 bases at J; junction bases unmatched: 2. The CDR3 has 16 amino acids. The CDR3 region has the DNA TGCGCCAGCAGCCAAGATAGGACAGGGGGCTACAATGAGCAGTTCTTC. It is translated as CASSQDRTGGYNEQFF.

This clone was seen only once. This chain links TRBV5-1 with TRBJ2-5, with a possible D match to TRBD2 (5 bases). V was pared by 0 bases and J by 13 bases, with 19 bases between. Germline V gene data show CDR1 as SGHRS and CDR2 as YFSETQ. This CDR3 has 14 residues. The CDR3 loop is CASSLASNTGKRYF. DNA for the CDR3: TGCGCCAGCAGCTTGGCTTCAAATACCGGGAAGCGGTACTTC.

In its sample, this clone was seen many times. This sequence joins TRBV25-1 and TRBJ2-5, with 15 bases aligning to TRBD2. The germline CDR1 and CDR2 sequences are MGHDK and SYGVNS. With V trimmed by 6 bases and J by 5 bases, 10 bases remained unmatched. There are 17 residues in the CDR3. The CDR3 loop reads CASRPGLAGGPWETQYF. CDR3 bases: TGTGCCAGCAGACCAGGACTAGCGGGAGGGCCGTGGGAGACCCAGTACTTC.

This sequence joins TRBV28 and TRBJ2-3; maybe TRBD1 (5 bases). Germline CDR1 is MDHEN and CDR2 is SYDVKM. V lost 7 bases and J 3 bases, leaving 23 bases between the germline ends. The CDR3 totals 17 residues. The CDR3: CASIPSPPFPGTDTQYF. CDR3 DNA sequence: TGTGCCAGCATCCCCTCCCCCCCCTTCCCAGGGACAGATACGCAGTATTTT.

This chain links TRBV7-9 with TRBJ1-1; D not certain. Between the trimmed V and J ends, which lost 4 bases and 4 bases, there was a span of 16 bases. The CDR3 spans 15 residues. The V gene's germline CDR1 is SEHNR and CDR2 FQNEAQ (reference sequence). CDR3 residues: CASSSQDIEITEAFF. The CDR3 DNA reads TGTGCCAGCAGCTCTCAAGACATTGAGATCACTGAAGCTTTCTTT. Full variable domain (missing parts from reference TRBV7-9 and TRBJ1-1): DTGVSQNPRHKITKRGQNVTFRCDPISEHNRLYWYRQTLGQGPEFLTYFQNEAQLEKSRLLSDRFSAERPKGSFSTLEIQRTEQGDSAMYLCASSSQDIEITEAFFGQGTRLTVV.

The V and J genes are TRBV14 and TRBJ1-4, with D possibly matching TRBD1 (6 bases). CDR3 length: 13 amino acids. CDR1 is SGHDN and CDR2 is FVKESK in the germline V gene. V lost 0 bases and J lost 11, with 10 bases in between. This chain's CDR3 is CASSQDLGQKLFF. CDR3 in DNA: TGTGCCAGCAGCCAAGATCTTGGACAGAAACTGTTTTTT.

This chain joins TRBV5-1 and TRBJ2-2, with unresolved D. Deletions cut 5 bases from V and 3 bases from J, with 5 bases between. This CDR3 comprises 12 residues. The germline V gene encodes CDR1 SGHRS and CDR2 YFSETQ. Here the CDR3 reads CASRLDTGELFF. CDR3 DNA sequence: TGCGCCAGCAGATTAGACACCGGGGAGCTGTTTTTT.

The gene calls are TRBV19 and TRBJ2-3, with TRBD2 matching 8 bases. Per germline, CDR1 LNHDA and CDR2 SQIVND (reference sequence). The V segment lost 3 bases and the J segment 0 bases; nucleotides outside the gene matches: 2. This CDR3 region has 15 residues. The DNA of the CDR3 is TGTGCCAGTAGTATCCCTAGCGGGAGCACAGATACGCAGTATTTT. Translating it yields CASSIPSGSTDTQYF. The whole variable domain, filled in from reference TRBV19 and TRBJ2-3, reads DGGITQSPKYLFRKEGQNVTLSCEQNLNHDAMYWYRQDPGQGLRLIYYSQIVNDFQKGDIAEGYSVSREKKESFPLTVTSAQKNPTAFYLCASSIPSGSTDTQYFGPGTRLTVL.

The V and J genes are TRBV19 and TRBJ2-5; 7 bases agree with TRBD2. Germline-derived CDR1 and CDR2 are LNHDA and SQIVND (reference sequence). Trimming took 6 bases from V and 4 from J; bases not matched to a gene: 11. The CDR3 extends over 15 amino acids. CDR3 nucleotide sequence: TGTGCCAGTAGCCCGATGGCGGGAGTGGGAGAGACCCAGTACTTC. Translated: CASSPMAGVGETQYF.

The rearrangement uses TRBV5-4 and TRBJ2-5, with 9 positions matching TRBD2. The CDR3 length is 14 residues. V lost 2 bases to trimming and J lost 3 bases; unmatched junction nucleotides: 2. Germline V CDR1 and CDR2: SGHNT, YYREEE (reference sequence). CDR3 sequence reads: CASSFLAGKETQYF. The CDR3 DNA follows: TGTGCCAGCAGCTTTCTAGCGGGAAAAGAGACCCAGTACTTC.

On this clone itself: A single base is all that separates this from a far larger clone, so a read error is likely. The sample holds other DNA sequences that translate to the same CDR3. CDR3 DNA sequence: TGTGCCAGCAGCGAGACAGTGAACACTGAAGCTTTCTTT. Its protein product is CASSETVNTEAFF. The chain joins TRBV7-7 to TRBJ1-1; tentatively, D is TRBD1 (5 bases). Per germline, CDR1 SSHAT and CDR2 FNYEAQ (reference sequence). V was shortened by 5 bases and J by 0 bases, with 7 bases between the two germline ends. The CDR3 has 13 residues. Full variable domain (remainder filled in from reference TRBV7-7 and TRBJ1-1): GAGVSQSPRYKVTKRGQDVTLRCDPISSHATLYWYQQALGQGPEFLTYFNYEAQPDKSGLPSDRFSAERPEGSISTLTIQRTEQRDSAMYRCASSETVNTEAFFGQGTRLTVV.

As regards this clone: A much larger clone sits a single nucleotide away, making a read error possible. The chain employs TRBV7-7 and TRBJ2-3; TRBD2 agrees at 8 bases. V shed 4 bases and J 0 bases; nucleotides not matched to a gene: 3. This CDR3 is built from 15 residues. Per the germline V gene, CDR1 is SSHAT and CDR2 is FNYEAQ (reference sequence). The CDR3 here is CASSSTSESTDTQYF. The DNA of the CDR3 is TGTGCCAGCAGCTCGACTAGCGAGAGCACAGATACGCAGTATTTT.

V gene TRBV15 combines with J gene TRBJ2-7; 10 nucleotides align to TRBD1. The germline V gene has CDR1 LNHNV and CDR2 YYDKDF (reference sequence). The CDR3 runs 16 residues. The ends lost 5 bases at V and 5 bases at J; junction bases unmatched: 12. In DNA, the CDR3 is TGTGCCACCAGCCGATCTCCGGGACAGGGGATCGACGAGCAGTACTTC. Amino acid sequence: CATSRSPGQGIDEQYF.

The rearrangement uses TRBV21-1 and TRBJ2-1; the D call TRBD2 from the table was never checked on the DNA. TRBV21-1 is classified as a pseudogene. This CDR3 has 19 amino acids. CDR3 residues: CASSKGWLAGASPHNEQFF. CDR3 sequence (DNA): TGTGCCAGCAGCAAAGGTTGGCTAGCGGGAGCCAGTCCCCACAATGAGCAGTTCTTC.

The chain recombines TRBV29-1 with TRBJ2-7; 9 bases align to TRBD1. Unmatched junction bases numbered 7, after V lost 2 bases and J lost 5 bases. Per germline, CDR1 SQVTM and CDR2 ANQGSEA. CDR3 size: 14 residues. Written as DNA, the CDR3 is TGCAGCGTTGAAAAGGGACAGGGTAGCGACGAGCAGTACTTC. This sequence encodes CSVEKGQGSDEQYF.

The chain joins TRBV28 to TRBJ1-4, with 7 bases that match TRBD1. Germline-derived CDR1 and CDR2 are MDHEN and SYDVKM. Trimming at V came to 6 bases and at J to 7 bases, leaving 14 bases not matched to a gene. The CDR3 has 16 amino acids. CDR3: CASSPRGTVGTEKLFF. CDR3 sequence (DNA): TGTGCCAGCAGCCCAAGGGGGACAGTGGGTACTGAAAAACTGTTTTTT.

The rearrangement uses TRBV2 and TRBJ2-1; 9 positions agree with TRBD2. Germline CDR1 reads SNHLY; CDR2 reads FYNNEI. Trimming took 3 bases from V and 10 from J; bases not matched to a gene: 10. The length of the CDR3 is 15 residues. The CDR3 loop is CASSDQTSGLREQFF. The CDR3 nucleotides are TGTGCCAGCAGTGACCAGACTAGCGGCCTCAGGGAGCAGTTCTTC.

This rearrangement joins TRBV2 to TRBJ2-5, with TRBD1 identical over 9 bases. Germline CDR1 SNHLY, CDR2 FYNNEI. The junction had 11 bases not matched to a gene; V was cut back by 7 bases and J by 5 bases. The CDR3 is 15 amino acids. This CDR3 is CASTHEQGAAETQYF. The CDR3 nucleotides read TGTGCCAGCACGCACGAACAGGGGGCCGCGGAGACCCAGTACTTC.